The 14 T cell receptor beta chains presented below share a single source sample, sequenced in a study of T-cell reconstitution after alpha-beta-depleted transplantation in children. As it was prepared, the TCRbeta library received unique molecular identifiers. One entry per CDR3 protein, called by TCRdb with MiXCR from the PCR reads. The sample includes around 380,000 distinct CDR3 sequences, approximately 11% seen only once; the top ten take 4.5% to 7%. The input for sequencing was PBMCs from the stem cell graft donor, taken from the stem cell graft. These receptors all come from a human donor who donated a stem cell graft to a child with acute myeloid leukemia.

This clonotype was counted only a few times. The chain joins TRBV5-1 to TRBJ2-2; possible D gene TRBD1, 5 bases. Germline V gives CDR1 SGHRS, CDR2 YFSETQ. CDR3 length: 15 residues. The V end was cut by 2 bases, the J end by 1 base, with 9 bases between. CDR3 in DNA: TGCGCCAGCAGCTTTAGACAGATGAACACCGGGGAGCTGTTTTTT. Amino acids: CASSFRQMNTGELFF.

This clonotype was seen a few times. The V gene is TRBV12-3 or TRBV12-4, the J gene TRBJ1-1; D unresolved. The CDR3 has 13 amino acids. V was shortened by 7 bases and J by 7 bases, with 16 bases between the two germline ends. The CDR3 region has the DNA TGTGCCAGCACCATCAGCCCGGGGATTGAAGCTTTCTTT. Translated, it gives CASTISPGIEAFF.

This clonotype turned up a few times. The V call is TRBV20-1, the J call TRBJ1-1, with TRBD1 as a possible D gene (6 bases). Germline CDR1 and CDR2: DFQATT and SNEGSKA (reference sequence). The CDR3 is 12 amino acids. Trimming pared 6 bases from V and 5 bases from J, leaving 13 bases between. CDR3 loop: CSAPKGGTEAFF. CDR3 bases: TGCAGTGCACCTAAGGGGGGGACTGAAGCTTTCTTT.

This clonotype was detected ten times or more. The chain has TRBV4-2 and TRBJ2-5, with unresolved D. Trimming pared 0 bases from V and 4 bases from J, leaving 12 bases between. CDR1 and CDR2 from the germline V gene are LGHNA and YNFKEQ. The CDR3 has 15 amino acids. The CDR3 is CASSQEASYGETQYF. The CDR3 nucleotides read TGTGCCAGCAGCCAAGAGGCCAGCTATGGAGAGACCCAGTACTTC.

In its sample, this clonotype was seen a few times. The V and J genes are TRBV27 and TRBJ2-2, with D hard to call. Germline assignment: CDR1 MNHEY and CDR2 SMNVEV (reference sequence). CDR3 length: 15 amino acids. V was trimmed by 0 bases and J by 7 bases, leaving 12 bases between them. CDR3 bases: TGTGCCAGCAGTTTATCGGACGGAAACGACGGGGAGCTGTTTTTT. Translation gives CASSLSDGNDGELFF.

In its sample, this clonotype was seen a few times. This CDR3 is CASSLAGAISGANVLTF. CDR3 in DNA: TGCGCCAGCAGCCTGGCGGGGGCGATCTCTGGGGCCAACGTCCTGACTTTC. J is TRBJ2-6 and V is TRBV4-3; D possibly corresponds to TRBD2 (7 bases). The germline gives CDR1 LGHNA, CDR2 YSLEER. Trimming took off 4 bases at V and 0 bases at J, with 13 bases between the two ends. The CDR3 has 17 residues.

This clonotype has a count of ten or more. The chain joins TRBV12-3 or TRBV12-4 to TRBJ2-7; D unclear. V lost 4 bases and J lost 3, with 7 bases in between. The CDR3 is made up of 12 amino acids. CDR3 loop: CASSSSFYEQYV. DNA for the CDR3: TGTGCCAGCAGTTCATCCTTCTACGAGCAGTACGTC.

This clonotype was observed at least ten times. J is TRBJ1-2 and V is TRBV9; D is unclear. CDR1 SGDLS and CDR2 YYNGEE come from the germline V gene. V was clipped by 3 bases and J by 0 bases, with 12 bases between them. This CDR3 is built from 15 residues. CDR3 in amino acids: CASSDPRGTNYGYTF. CDR3 DNA: TGTGCCAGCAGCGACCCACGGGGAACTAACTATGGCTACACCTTC.

This clonotype was observed a handful of times. The chain links TRBV5-5 to TRBJ2-3; 7 bases are shared with TRBD1. Trimming removed 2 bases from V and 6 bases from J; junction bases left unmatched: 12. There are 16 residues in the CDR3. Germline CDR1 reads SGHKS; CDR2 reads YYEKEE (reference sequence). CDR3 region: CASSFEETGPRDTQYF. CDR3 DNA: TGTGCCAGCAGCTTTGAAGAGACAGGGCCGCGGGATACGCAGTATTTT.

This sequence joins TRBV7-6 and TRBJ2-1, with TRBD2 matching 7 bases. This CDR3 spans 15 amino acids. V lost 5 bases, J lost 3 bases, and 7 bases stayed unmatched. The V gene's germline CDR1 is SGHVS and CDR2 FNYEAQ. CDR3 region: CASSPWEGVYNEQFF. CDR3 nucleotides: TGTGCCAGCAGCCCGTGGGAGGGCGTCTACAATGAGCAGTTCTTC.

This clonotype was seen only a few times. This chain joins TRBV27 and TRBJ1-1, with unresolved D. Germline CDR1 MNHEY, CDR2 SMNVEV (reference sequence). The CDR3 length is 13 residues. Between the trimmed V and J ends, which lost 3 bases and 7 bases, there was a span of 12 bases. CDR3 nucleotide sequence: TGTGCCAGCAGTTTGGACCTTGGGTTTGAAGCTTTCTTT. This sequence encodes CASSLDLGFEAFF.

This clonotype has only a few counts. The V gene is TRBV4-3, the J gene TRBJ2-1, with a tentative D call TRBD2 (6 bases). Germline V gives CDR1 LGHNA, CDR2 YSLEER. The CDR3 spans 14 residues. V lost 0 bases and J 10 bases, leaving 13 bases between the germline ends. This chain's CDR3 is CASSQDGGHREQFF. As DNA, the CDR3 is TGCGCCAGCAGCCAAGATGGAGGGCATAGGGAGCAGTTCTTC.

The genes are TRBV7-9 and TRBJ2-7, with D possibly being TRBD1 or TRBD2 (5 bases each). CDR1 and CDR2 (germline): SEHNR, FQNEAQ (reference sequence). CDR3 length: 15 amino acids. The germline V and J ends were trimmed by 5 bases and 5 bases, with 19 bases remaining between them. This CDR3 reads CASSHTLGQGHEQYF. In nucleotides, the CDR3 is TGTGCCAGCAGCCACACCCTGGGGCAGGGACACGAGCAGTACTTC.

This clonotype was counted only a few times. The chain carries TRBV20-1 and TRBJ2-1; 13 nucleotides line up with TRBD2. CDR3 length equals 14 residues. Germline V gene lookup returns CDR1 DFQATT and CDR2 SNEGSKA (reference sequence). V gave up 5 bases and J gave up 5 bases; unmatched junction bases: 3. The CDR3 protein is CSAGTSGVHNEQFF. The CDR3, as DNA: TGCAGTGCTGGGACTAGCGGGGTCCACAATGAGCAGTTCTTC.